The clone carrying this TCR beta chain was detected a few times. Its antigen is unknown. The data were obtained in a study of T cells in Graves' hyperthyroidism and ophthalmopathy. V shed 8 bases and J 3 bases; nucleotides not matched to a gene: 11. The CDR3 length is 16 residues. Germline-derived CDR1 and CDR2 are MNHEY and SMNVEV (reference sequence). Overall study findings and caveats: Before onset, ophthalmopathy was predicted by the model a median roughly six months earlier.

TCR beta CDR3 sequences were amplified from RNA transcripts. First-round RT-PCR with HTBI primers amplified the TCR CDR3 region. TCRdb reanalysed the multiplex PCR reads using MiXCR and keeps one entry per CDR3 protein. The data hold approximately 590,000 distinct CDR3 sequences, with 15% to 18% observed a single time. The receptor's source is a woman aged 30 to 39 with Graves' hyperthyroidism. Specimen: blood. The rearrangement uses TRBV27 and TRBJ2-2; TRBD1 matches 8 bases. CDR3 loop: CASHSSDRGDTGELFF. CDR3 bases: TGTGCCAGCCACTCCTCCGACAGGGGTGACACCGGGGAGCTGTTTTTT.